One and the same sample provided the 7 T cell receptor beta chains below, sequenced in a study of cytomegalovirus exposure and HLA in healthy donors. The PCR was carried out with 60 Vbeta primers and 13 Jbeta primers. Assay: immunoSEQ multiplex PCR; the TCRdb copy retains only in-frame clones and omits some. The table includes some 100,000 clones, about 74% detected once. Material: PBMCs. The receptors originated from a woman aged 18 to 35 in good health and CMV-seropositive.

The chain recombines TRBV9 with TRBJ2-7; tentative D call: TRBD2 (7 bases). V was trimmed by 2 bases and J by 1 base, leaving 16 bases between them. The CDR3 sequence is 16 residues long. Per the germline V gene, CDR1 is SGDLS and CDR2 is YYNGEE. In DNA, the CDR3 is TGTGCCAGCAGCGTCAGGGGCGGGGGATCTTCCTACGAGCAGTACTTC. Translated: CASSVRGGGSSYEQYF.

This CDR3 is CASSLGLKRKGDEQFF. For the CDR3, the DNA is TGTGCCAGCAGCTTGGGCCTAAAGCGGAAGGGGGATGAGCAGTTCTTC. This sequence joins TRBV11-2 and TRBJ2-1; D is possibly TRBD1 (6 bases). The CDR3 spans 16 residues. Germline V CDR1 and CDR2: SGHAT, FQNNGV. The V and J ends lost 3 bases and 8 bases respectively, with 20 bases between them.

CDR3 DNA sequence: TGTGCCAGCTCACCGTCGCAGGGCACTGAAGCTTTCTTT. Translated, it gives CASSPSQGTEAFF. The chain has TRBV18 and TRBJ1-1; D is perhaps TRBD1 (5 bases). The CDR3 has 13 residues. CDR1 is KGHSH and CDR2 is LQKENI in the germline V gene. Trimming pared 3 bases from V and 4 bases from J, leaving 9 bases between.

The rearrangement links TRBV5-4 to TRBJ2-2; 7 positions agree with TRBD1. The CDR3 covers 15 residues. Germline loops: CDR1 SGHNT, CDR2 YYREEE (reference sequence). Trimming took 3 bases from V and 4 from J; bases not matched to a gene: 6. The CDR3 sequence is CASSSTGTVTGELFF. The CDR3 bases are TGTGCCAGCAGCTCGACCGGGACAGTCACCGGGGAGCTGTTTTTT.

The rearrangement joins TRBV6-4 to TRBJ2-2; 7 bases are shared with TRBD2. CDR1 and CDR2 (germline): MRHNA, SNTAGT. Unmatched junction bases numbered 1, after V lost 4 bases and J lost 2 bases. The CDR3 length is 14 residues. In DNA form, the CDR3 reads TGTGCCAGCAGTGGCGGGAGAAACACCGGGGAGCTGTTTTTT. Amino acids: CASSGGRNTGELFF.

In this sample, this clone turned up a few times. The chain couples TRBV7-2 to TRBJ1-1; D might be TRBD1 (5 bases). V lost 4 bases and J 5 bases, leaving 14 bases between the germline ends. Looked up from germline, CDR1 is SGHTA and CDR2 is FQGNSA. This CDR3 contains 14 residues. The CDR3 loop is CASSSQQGVTEAFF. The CDR3 DNA sequence: TGTGCCAGCAGCTCTCAACAAGGGGTGACTGAAGCTTTCTTT.

This clone was seen more than once but under ten times. The gene calls are TRBV6-1 and TRBJ2-1; no definite D call. CDR3 size: 13 residues. Germline CDR1 and CDR2: MNHNS and SASEGT. The V end was cut by 6 bases, the J end by 0 bases, with 6 bases between. CDR3 loop: CASRRSSYNEQFF. In DNA form, the CDR3 reads TGTGCCAGCAGGCGGAGCTCCTACAATGAGCAGTTCTTC.